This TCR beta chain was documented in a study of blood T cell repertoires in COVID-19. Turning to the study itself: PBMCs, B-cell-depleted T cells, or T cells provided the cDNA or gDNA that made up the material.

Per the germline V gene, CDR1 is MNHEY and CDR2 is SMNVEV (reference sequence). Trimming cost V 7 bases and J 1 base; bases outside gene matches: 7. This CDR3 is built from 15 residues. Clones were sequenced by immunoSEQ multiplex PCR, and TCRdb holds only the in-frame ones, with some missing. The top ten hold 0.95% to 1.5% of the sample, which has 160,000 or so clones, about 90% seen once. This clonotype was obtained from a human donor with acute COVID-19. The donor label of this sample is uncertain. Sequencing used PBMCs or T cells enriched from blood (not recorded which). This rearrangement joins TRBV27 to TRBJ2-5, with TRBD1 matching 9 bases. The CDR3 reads CASNNGGQGQETQYF. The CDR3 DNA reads TGTGCCAGCAATAATGGGGGACAGGGCCAAGAGACCCAGTACTTC.